This TCR beta chain emerged from a study of T cell responses to AZD1222 COVID-19 vaccine. CDR3 length: 15 residues. The V gene lost 3 bases and the J gene lost 6 bases, with 15 bases spanning the gap. Germline CDR1 is SGHTA and CDR2 is FQGTGA. About this clone itself: Its antigen is unidentified.

TCRdb keeps only in-frame clones here, not all; method: immunoSEQ multiplex PCR. The sample gives around 140,000 clones, 80% to 90% of which show up once; around 4.9% is in the top ten. General study points: The study sampled repertoires only after the peak T cell response. When two AZD1222 doses had been given, Spike-specific TCR breadth and depth rose. Females outnumbered males among donors, who were mostly white British; clonal diversity was possibly underestimated.

This specimen was peripheral blood, taken on day 0 of AZD1222 vaccination. The chain links TRBV7-3 to TRBJ2-1, with D possibly TRBD2 on 6 matching bases. This TCR was sampled from an adult in good health. The CDR3 region has the DNA TGTGCCAGCAGCTTCGGGGGACCCGCGGGCAATGAGCAGTTCTTC. Translating gives CASSFGGPAGNEQFF.